This entry is about one T cell receptor (beta chain). Its recognized antigen is unknown. No much larger clone exists at a distance of one base, and base qualities are not known. Library preparation used RACE. The reads were generated on a NextSeq 500. Library preparation attached unique molecular identifiers to individual cDNA molecules for quantitative, reproducible TCR counting. For every blood RNA sample, sequencing covered both the TCR alpha and TCR beta chains. For the original study's pipeline: The median number of TCRs per sample was 85,000 to 100,000, ranging from roughly 23,224 to 690,600. V, J and CDR3 annotation of the TCR reads was performed with the Decombinator software suite. For the PS versus PT1 abundance plots, all samples were subsampled to the same number of TCRs (28,000). Expanded TCRs were defined as absent before sensitization and observed at least eight times at the 2-week time point. TCRdb passed the public sequencing reads through fastp at Q25 and MiXCR, retaining productive beta sequences. Each entry is one CDR3 protein sequence, shown with its most common DNA and genes. The V and J calls were determined by TCRdb, not by the authors. Within this sample are about 380,000 distinct CDR3 sequences, with around 6% of them counted one time only. The top ten clones comprise roughly 5.4% of the sample.

The data are from a study of human T cells and chemical hapten exposure (dated by TCRdb to about 2021). Study-wide context: For sensitization, 2% DPC in acetone was applied to a roughly 2 cm by roughly 2 cm area of upper inner arm skin. Throughout the approximately 25-week study period, patients were also given weekly therapeutic DPC doses on the scalp. Patch testing on the upper back used Finn chambers containing 0.01% DPC, with scoring done after 6 days according to International Contact Dermatitis Research Group standards. The patient cohort, mostly female, included alopecia areata with under or over 50% scalp involvement, alopecia totalis and alopecia universalis. Libraries were combined into a pool for sequencing, and differences in TCR yield between samples came mainly from small differences in library volumes within the pool. The study tracked peripheral blood TCR repertoire changes in vivo during primary and secondary sensitization to the hapten diphenylcyclopropenone (DPC) in alopecia patients. Blood samples were taken from patients before sensitization (week 0) and then at 2, 6 and about 24 weeks after DPC sensitization. Roughly 30 alopecia patients gave blood for TCR sequencing at one to four time points (pre-sensitization, 2, 6 and 24 weeks).

The time point tag for this specimen amounts to: patch test 2, 6 weeks after DPC sensitization. Reading the label with the study, this specimen's treatment or condition is: therapeutic diphenylcyclopropenone sensitization with weekly scalp DPC. Blood at each patch-test visit was drawn before the patch test was applied. Patients were eligible if aged 18 to 70, diagnosed with alopecia and judged suitable for DPC therapy, and pregnant patients were excluded. Unfractionated whole blood was collected in Tempus Blood RNA tubes, and total RNA was extracted from that blood. Overall results and qualifications from the work: Repeated subsampling changed both the strength of the expansion versus patch-test correlation and the threshold at which that correlation became significant. Significantly more large CDR3 similarity clusters were formed by expanded TCRs than by pre-sensitization or healthy control sets, consistent with antigen-driven responses. A positive correlation was found between the number of PT1 expanded TCRs and patch test score, with significance reached at thresholds 8, 16 and 32 but not 4. No change with DPC sensitization was found in the number of TCRs above 1 in 1000 frequency, and no evidence of global repertoire structure alterations was found. Because all patients had alopecia, a presumed autoimmune disease, the immune response of the patients might differ from that of healthy individuals.

The CDR3 spans 14 residues, from the cysteine through the phenylalanine. The DNA shown is the 42-base CDR3, in frame from base 1. The V and J ends are trimmed by 1 base and 0 bases, leaving 6 bases between them. The chain is assembled from TRBV12-3 or TRBV12-4 and TRBJ1-1; there is no confident call for the D gene. The source of this sequence is a woman in her late teens or twenties with alopecia areata. Some clones in this sample may be carry-over from other donors' samples. The source material was whole blood, sampled in connection with sensitization to the hapten diphenylcyclopropenone (DPC). The DNA reads TGTGCCAGCAGTTTAGAGGTAGTGAACACTGAAGCTTTCTTT. It encodes CASSLEVVNTEAFF.